The 26 T cell receptor beta chains below all came from one sample that was sequenced in a study of shared clonotypes between healthy human individuals. Clones were sequenced by immunoSEQ multiplex PCR, and TCRdb holds only the in-frame ones, with some missing. The profile shows some 1 million clones, about 76% of them singletons. The sequenced sample was memory CD4+ T cells sorted from blood. Described subset: CD45RA-negative fraction. All receptors come from a man between 18 and 35 years old in good health.

The CDR3 sequence is CASSLGKGPVSTDTQYF. The CDR3 coding sequence is TGTGCCAGCAGCTTAGGCAAGGGGCCGGTTAGCACAGATACGCAGTATTTT. This chain uses TRBV7-9 with TRBJ2-3, with D possibly TRBD1 on 5 matching bases. Germline assignment: CDR1 SEHNR and CDR2 FQNEAQ (reference sequence). CDR3 size: 17 residues. V lost 1 base and J lost 0, with 14 bases in between.

The rearrangement links TRBV19 to TRBJ1-2, with 9 nucleotides matching TRBD1. V gave up 3 bases and J gave up 4 bases; unmatched junction bases: 9. Germline V lookup: CDR1 LNHDA, CDR2 SQIVND (reference sequence). The CDR3 consists of 16 residues. The DNA for the CDR3 is TGTGCCAGTAGTATTCCCCGGGACAGGGCCATCTATGGCTACACCTTC. It is translated as CASSIPRDRAIYGYTF.

The V gene is TRBV2, the J gene TRBJ2-2; 10 bases are a match to TRBD1. The germline V gene encodes CDR1 SNHLY and CDR2 FYNNEI. This CDR3 has 16 amino acids. V lost 5 bases, J lost 5 bases, and 8 bases stayed unmatched. The CDR3 sequence: CASSYRQGAPTGELFF. In nucleotides, the CDR3 is TGTGCCAGCAGTTACCGACAGGGGGCTCCTACCGGGGAGCTGTTTTTT.

The V gene is TRBV5-4, the J gene TRBJ2-5; 9 bases map to TRBD2. V was clipped by 4 bases and J by 0 bases; unmatched bases: 4. This CDR3 has 15 residues. CDR1 SGHNT and CDR2 YYREEE come from the germline V gene (reference sequence). The CDR3 is CASSTASGDQETQYF. The CDR3, as DNA: TGTGCCAGCAGCACCGCTAGCGGGGACCAAGAGACCCAGTACTTC.

This clone was seen once. The V call is TRBV30, the J call TRBJ2-3; no clear D gene. The CDR3 has 12 residues. Trimming removed 3 bases at V and 0 bases at J, with 4 bases between. Germline V CDR1 and CDR2: GTSNPN, SVGIG (reference sequence). This CDR3 is CAWRGSTDTQYF. In DNA, the CDR3 is TGTGCCTGGAGGGGTAGCACAGATACGCAGTATTTT.

V gene TRBV2 combines with J gene TRBJ1-1; 8 positions agree with TRBD1. The V gene's germline CDR1 is SNHLY and CDR2 FYNNEI. V was pared by 6 bases and J by 1 base, with 13 bases of the junction left unmatched. The CDR3 is made up of 17 amino acids. The CDR3 loop reads CASSPQGRGRSNTEAFF. For the CDR3, the DNA is TGTGCCAGCAGCCCCCAGGGCAGGGGGCGTTCGAACACTGAAGCTTTCTTT.

This clone was counted between two and nine times. The rearrangement joins TRBV7-8 to TRBJ2-3; no clear D gene. Germline assignment: CDR1 SGHVS and CDR2 FQNEAQ. V was shortened by 1 base and J by 2 bases, with 16 bases between the two germline ends. The CDR3 is 17 amino acids. The CDR3 nucleotides are TGTGCCAGCAGCTTAGAAGGCGGCGGCTGGGACACAGATACGCAGTATTTT. This translates into CASSLEGGGWDTDTQYF.

J is TRBJ1-2 and V is TRBV27; TRBD1 is a possible D gene (6 bases). V lost 5 bases and J lost 1, with 17 bases in between. Per germline, CDR1 MNHEY and CDR2 SMNVEV (reference sequence). The CDR3 is 16 residues long. CDR3 coding DNA: TGTGCCAGCAGTCCCCAACCCTGGACAGTTAACTATGGCTACACCTTC. Translating gives CASSPQPWTVNYGYTF.

This clone has more than one count but fewer than ten. The chain couples TRBV7-2 to TRBJ1-3; no clear D gene. Germline lookup yields CDR1 SGHTA and CDR2 FQGNSA. The CDR3 is 14 amino acids. V shed 4 bases and J shed 0 bases, with 7 bases lying between them. CDR3 region: CASSWALSGNTIYF. The CDR3 DNA follows: TGTGCCAGCAGCTGGGCCCTCTCTGGAAACACCATATATTTT.

The gene calls are TRBV5-8 and TRBJ2-3, with D uncertain. This CDR3 spans 16 amino acids. The germline V gene encodes CDR1 SGHTS and CDR2 YDEGEE. Trimming took 5 bases from V and 1 from J, leaving 17 bases between them. The CDR3 nucleotides are TGTGCCAGCAGGTCCCGTCCGGGTATCGGCACAGATACGCAGTATTTT. The encoded protein is CASRSRPGIGTDTQYF.

V usage is TRBV2 and J usage is TRBJ2-3; a possible D gene is TRBD2 (5 bases). There are 14 residues in the CDR3. The germline CDR1 and CDR2 sequences are SNHLY and FYNNEI. The germline V and J ends were trimmed by 5 bases and 3 bases, with 12 bases remaining between them. The CDR3 loop is CASSRDSGTDTQYF. CDR3 sequence (DNA): TGTGCCAGCAGTCGAGATTCGGGGACAGATACGCAGTATTTT.

This clone has only one observation. V and J are TRBV30 and TRBJ1-1, with D maybe TRBD1 (6 bases). Germline values: CDR1 GTSNPN, CDR2 SVGIG (reference sequence). CDR3 length: 15 residues. Trimming stripped 1 base from V and 4 bases from J, with 16 bases between. CDR3 amino acids: CAWSGRGGQVTEAFF. DNA of the CDR3: TGTGCCTGGAGTGGGAGAGGGGGGCAGGTCACTGAAGCTTTCTTT.

V and J are TRBV4-1 and TRBJ1-3; D is unresolved. V lost 5 bases, J lost 4 bases, and 15 bases lay in between. CDR3 length: 15 amino acids. Germline values: CDR1 MGHRA, CDR2 YSYEKL. CDR3 sequence reads: CASSANAVVGNTIYF. CDR3 nucleotide sequence: TGCGCCAGCAGCGCGAACGCCGTGGTCGGAAACACCATATATTTT.

The rearrangement uses TRBV10-3 and TRBJ2-7, with D possibly matching TRBD2 (6 bases). The CDR3 loop spans 14 amino acids. Per the germline V gene, CDR1 is ENHRY and CDR2 is SYGVKD. Trimming pared 4 bases from V and 0 bases from J, leaving 10 bases between. The DNA for the CDR3 is TGTGCCATCAGTGGGCGGGGTTCCTCCTACGAGCAGTACTTC. It encodes CAISGRGSSYEQYF.

This clone was counted at least ten times. This chain uses TRBV5-4 with TRBJ1-2, with a tentative D call TRBD1 (6 bases). Germline lookup yields CDR1 SGHNT and CDR2 YYREEE (reference sequence). This CDR3 has 13 amino acids. Trimming cost V 6 bases and J 2 bases, with 11 bases left between them. The CDR3 protein is CASIDRSNYGYTF. CDR3 nucleotides: TGTGCCAGCATCGACAGGAGCAACTATGGCTACACCTTC.

There are many counts of this clone. CDR3 sequence reads: CASSYIGDEQYF. The DNA for the CDR3 is TGTGCCAGCAGCTATATCGGGGACGAGCAGTACTTC. The chain employs TRBV7-2 and TRBJ2-7; D is perhaps TRBD2 (5 bases). The CDR3 covers 12 residues. From germline, CDR1 is SGHTA and CDR2 FQGNSA. V was cut by 4 bases and J by 5 bases, with 9 bases left in between.

The chain links TRBV5-5 to TRBJ2-7, with D possibly matching TRBD2 (6 bases). Trimming shortened V by 2 bases and J by 2 bases, and 11 bases separated the two germline ends. The CDR3 extends over 14 amino acids. Germline CDR1 is SGHKS and CDR2 is YYEKEE (reference sequence). CDR3 loop: CASSLLPGAYEQYF. The CDR3 DNA is TGTGCCAGCAGCTTATTACCGGGGGCCTACGAGCAGTACTTC.

This clone was picked up one time. The V call is TRBV6-5, the J call TRBJ2-7; D call uncertain. The V end lost 6 bases, the J end lost 2 bases, and 14 bases lay between the germline ends. CDR3 length: 14 amino acids. Per the germline V gene, CDR1 is MNHEY and CDR2 is SVGAGI. CDR3 sequence: CASRPPGDPYEQYF. CDR3 DNA sequence: TGTGCCAGCAGGCCCCCCGGCGACCCCTACGAGCAGTACTTC.

The genes are TRBV29-1 and TRBJ2-7, with 10 bases matching TRBD1. CDR3 size: 14 residues. The V gene's germline CDR1 is SQVTM and CDR2 ANQGSEA. V was pared by 6 bases and J by 5 bases, with 10 bases of the junction left unmatched. The CDR3, as DNA: TGCAGCGTAGCGGGCGGGACAGGGGCCCACGAGCAGTACTTC. It encodes CSVAGGTGAHEQYF.

The rearrangement links TRBV19 to TRBJ2-2, with 14 positions matching TRBD2. Per germline, CDR1 LNHDA and CDR2 SQIVND (reference sequence). The CDR3 is 20 amino acids. With 6 bases clipped from V and 5 bases from J, the junction kept 17 bases outside the gene matches. DNA for the CDR3: TGTGCCAGTAGAGGGCGGCCCGGGACTAGCGGGAGCAAGGGGACCGGGGAGCTGTTTTTT. It codes for CASRGRPGTSGSKGTGELFF. Based on the CDR3 plus reference TRBV19 and TRBJ2-2, the full variable domain is DGGITQSPKYLFRKEGQNVTLSCEQNLNHDAMYWYRQDPGQGLRLIYYSQIVNDFQKGDIAEGYSVSREKKESFPLTVTSAQKNPTAFYLCASRGRPGTSGSKGTGELFFGEGSRLTVL.

The DNA of the CDR3 is TGCGCCAGCAGCCCCGGGGCCGGGACAGGGCAAAAGACCCAGTACTTC. This translates into CASSPGAGTGQKTQYF. The chain couples TRBV5-1 to TRBJ2-5, with 9 bases that match TRBD1. This CDR3 is 16 amino acids long. Trimming removed 4 bases from V and 6 bases from J; junction bases left unmatched: 13. Per the germline V gene, CDR1 is SGHRS and CDR2 is YFSETQ.

This clone came up many times. The identical CDR3 is also encoded by other nucleotide sequences in the sample. The V and J genes are TRBV14 and TRBJ1-4; D is unclear. Germline V gene lookup returns CDR1 SGHDN and CDR2 FVKESK. V gave up 2 bases and J gave up 0 bases, with 10 bases separating them. The CDR3 length is 16 residues. The CDR3 nucleotides are TGTGCCAGCAGCCAAAGGACGGTGACAACTAATGAAAAACTGTTTTTT. Translated, it gives CASSQRTVTTNEKLFF.

This chain joins TRBV5-4 and TRBJ1-6; D call uncertain. The germline V and J ends were trimmed by 4 bases and 4 bases, with 12 bases remaining between them. CDR3 length: 15 residues. CDR1 is SGHNT, CDR2 YYREEE, per germline (reference sequence). The CDR3 spells CASSSRQPYNSPLHF. DNA of the CDR3: TGTGCCAGCAGCAGCCGGCAGCCGTATAATTCACCCCTCCACTTT.

This clone was counted between two and nine times. V gene TRBV7-6 combines with J gene TRBJ1-1; D is unresolved. Germline CDR1 SGHVS, CDR2 FNYEAQ. The CDR3 has 17 residues. The V end lost 1 base, the J end lost 4 bases, and 19 bases lay between the germline ends. CDR3 in amino acids: CASSLVILQECGTEAFF. CDR3 DNA sequence: TGTGCCAGCAGCTTAGTGATTCTCCAGGAATGTGGCACTGAAGCTTTCTTT.

V is TRBV21-1 and J is TRBJ2-7; TRBD2, the table's D call, lacks a check against the DNA. TRBV21-1 is a pseudogene locus. CDR3 length: 10 amino acids. The CDR3 is CASHSREQYF. CDR3 nucleotides: TGTGCCAGCCACTCTCGCGAGCAGTACTTC.

The CDR3 sequence: CASSFWSGAGPKNIQYF. CDR3 nucleotide sequence: TGTGCCAGCAGTTTTTGGTCGGGAGCGGGGCCCAAAAACATTCAGTACTTC. The rearrangement uses TRBV28 and TRBJ2-4; TRBD2 matches 7 bases. CDR1 is MDHEN and CDR2 is SYDVKM in the germline V gene. This CDR3 region has 17 residues. Germline trimming cut 3 bases from V and 2 bases from J; bases unmatched to any gene: 10.